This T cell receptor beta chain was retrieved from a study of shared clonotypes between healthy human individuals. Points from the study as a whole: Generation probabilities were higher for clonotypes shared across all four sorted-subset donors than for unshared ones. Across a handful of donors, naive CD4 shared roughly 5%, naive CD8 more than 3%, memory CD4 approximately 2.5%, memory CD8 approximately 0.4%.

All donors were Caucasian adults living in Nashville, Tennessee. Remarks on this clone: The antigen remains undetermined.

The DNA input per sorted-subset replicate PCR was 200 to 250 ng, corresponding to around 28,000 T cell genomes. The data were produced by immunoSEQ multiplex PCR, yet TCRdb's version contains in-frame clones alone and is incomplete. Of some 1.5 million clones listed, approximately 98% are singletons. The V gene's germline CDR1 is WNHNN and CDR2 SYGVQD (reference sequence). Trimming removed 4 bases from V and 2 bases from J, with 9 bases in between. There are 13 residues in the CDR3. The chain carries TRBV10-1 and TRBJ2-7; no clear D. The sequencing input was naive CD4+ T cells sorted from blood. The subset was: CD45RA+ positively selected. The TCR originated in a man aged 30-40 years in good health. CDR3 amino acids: CASSAHTAYEQYF. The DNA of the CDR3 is TGCGCCAGCAGTGCCCACACAGCCTACGAGCAGTACTTC.